This TCR beta chain stems from a study of blood T cell repertoires in COVID-19. As for the study in general: The United States, Italy and Spain were the sources of the acute and convalescent COVID-19 samples. Sources were T cells, B-cell-depleted T cells, or PBMCs; the material itself was cDNA or gDNA.

With 2 bases removed from V and 0 bases from J, the gap between germline ends came to 12 bases. The CDR3 has 16 amino acids. CDR1 SGHDT and CDR2 YYEEEE come from the germline V gene. Per the original data handling: Scientists estimated how many nucleated cells there were by amplifying reference gene primers. Profiling relied on immunoSEQ multiplex PCR, and the TCRdb table lists in-frame clones only, not all of them. V, J and clone size were drawn from that table, and D and trimming were deduced from the DNA. The table includes about 530,000 clones, around 90% detected once. The chain combines TRBV5-6 with TRBJ1-3; a possible D gene is TRBD1 (6 bases). This clonotype was obtained from a woman aged 45-59 years with COVID-19, enrolled during active disease. The sample taken for sequencing was peripheral blood. As DNA, the CDR3 is TGTGCCAGCAGCTTAGGACAGATGAGCTCTGGAAACACCATATATTTT. This translates into CASSLGQMSSGNTIYF.